Sequencing of this T cell receptor beta chain was carried out in a study of identical twins. TCRdb re-called the 5' RACE reads through MiXCR, storing one row per CDR3 protein. The table includes around 370,000 distinct CDR3 sequences, about 9% detected once. V trimming: 0 bases; J trimming: 0 bases; junction bases outside the gene matches: 0. This CDR3 spans 16 amino acids. Germline values: CDR1 LGHNA, CDR2 YNFKEQ. Sequencing used naive T cells sorted from blood. The rearrangement links TRBV4-2 to TRBJ2-7; 12 bases match TRBD2. The clonotype comes from a woman in her fifties or sixties in good health. CDR3 amino acids: CASSQETSGSSYEQYV. CDR3 DNA sequence: TGTGCCAGCAGCCAAGAGACTAGCGGGAGCTCCTACGAGCAGTACGTC.